The 23 T cell receptor beta chains below all came from one sample that was sequenced in a study of human T cells and chemical hapten exposure. TCRdb re-analysed the RACE reads in MiXCR, keeping a single row per CDR3 protein. The repertoire consists of approximately 350,000 distinct CDR3 sequences, with about 6% occurring once and the leading ten covering 5% to 6%. Time point noted: patch test 2, 6 weeks after DPC sensitization. The treatment denotes: therapeutic diphenylcyclopropenone sensitization with weekly scalp DPC. Here the sequenced sample was whole blood, taken in connection with sensitization to the hapten diphenylcyclopropenone (DPC). These receptors came from a young woman with alopecia areata. Some clones in this sample may be carry-over from other donors' samples.

This clonotype appeared many times. CDR3: CASSSVSGSNQPQHF. The CDR3 DNA sequence: TGTGCCAGCAGCTCCGTTTCAGGCAGCAATCAGCCCCAGCATTTT. The rearrangement links TRBV2 to TRBJ1-5; D remains unclear. The CDR3 contains 15 residues. The germline V gene encodes CDR1 SNHLY and CDR2 FYNNEI. V was pared by 6 bases and J by 1 base, with 13 bases between.

This sequence joins TRBV27 and TRBJ2-7; D is uncertain. Trimming took off 1 base at V and 1 base at J, with 11 bases between the two ends. The CDR3 loop spans 15 amino acids. Per germline, CDR1 MNHEY and CDR2 SMNVEV (reference sequence). The CDR3 DNA reads as TGTGCCAGCAGTTTATATGGGTCCCTTTCCTACGAGCAGTACTTC. This gives the protein CASSLYGSLSYEQYF.

The chain has TRBV7-9 and TRBJ1-1; 9 bases line up with TRBD1. Trimming at V came to 5 bases and at J to 0 bases, leaving 7 bases not matched to a gene. Germline V gene data show CDR1 as SEHNR and CDR2 as FQNEAQ (reference sequence). This CDR3 is 16 amino acids long. The CDR3 sequence is CASSTTGGGMNTEAFF. Here the CDR3 DNA reads TGTGCCAGCAGCACGACAGGGGGAGGGATGAACACTGAAGCTTTCTTT.

This clonotype was counted a few times. V usage is TRBV10-3 and J usage is TRBJ1-4; 7 bases are shared with TRBD1. Germline CDR1 reads ENHRY; CDR2 reads SYGVKD. J lost 6 bases, V lost 6 bases, and 7 bases had no gene match. The CDR3 has 14 residues. CDR3 nucleotides: TGTGCCATCAGGGGGACAGAAACGGATGAAAAACTGTTTTTT. Its protein product is CAIRGTETDEKLFF.

CDR3 in amino acids: CASSEVTSGNTIYF. In DNA form, the CDR3 reads TGTGCCAGCAGTGAAGTGACCTCTGGAAACACCATATATTTT. J is TRBJ1-3 and V is TRBV25-1; D gene ambiguous. The V end lost 2 bases, the J end lost 0 bases, and 5 bases lay between the germline ends. Germline loops: CDR1 MGHDK, CDR2 SYGVNS. The CDR3 runs to 14 residues.

This clonotype has only a few counts. The V call is TRBV6-2 or TRBV6-3, the J call TRBJ1-6; TRBD1 matches at 7 bases. The J segment lost 9 bases and the V segment lost 2 bases, leaving 28 bases of the junction unmatched. The CDR3 is 22 amino acids. Germline loops: CDR1 MNHEY, CDR2 SVGEGT. CDR3 DNA sequence: TGTGCCAGCAGTTACCACCGCAATGCCGGGACAGCGGGAGCCCGGTACGGTTCACCCCTCCACTTT. Its translation: CASSYHRNAGTAGARYGSPLHF.

This clonotype occurred a few times. This sequence joins TRBV7-2 and TRBJ2-7; D is ambiguous. Per the germline V gene, CDR1 is SGHTA and CDR2 is FQGNSA. CDR3 length equals 15 residues. V dropped 1 base and J dropped 0 bases, with 10 bases sitting between them. The CDR3: CASSLGGSRSYEQYF. CDR3 in DNA: TGTGCCAGCAGCTTAGGCGGCAGCCGCTCCTACGAGCAGTACTTC.

The chain is built from TRBV7-2 and TRBJ2-7; 8 nucleotides match TRBD1. Per the germline V gene, CDR1 is SGHTA and CDR2 is FQGNSA. The CDR3 runs to 16 residues. The trim removed 4 bases at V and 2 bases at J, leaving 10 bases unmatched. Here the CDR3 DNA reads TGTGCCAGCAGCTATAGACAGGGGCCGGGGCCCTACGAGCAGTACTTC. It yields the protein CASSYRQGPGPYEQYF. The entire variable domain, with the rest obtained from reference TRBV7-2 and TRBJ2-7, is as follows: GAGVSQSPSNKVTEKGKDVELRCDPISGHTALYWYRQSLGQGLEFLIYFQGNSAPDKSGLPSDRFSAERTGGSVSTLTIQRTQQEDSAVYLCASSYRQGPGPYEQYFGPGTRLTVT.

The chain links TRBV7-9 to TRBJ2-3; D gene ambiguous. This CDR3 has 16 residues. V was clipped by 8 bases and J by 4 bases, with 22 bases between them. Germline V gene data show CDR1 as SEHNR and CDR2 as FQNEAQ (reference sequence). The CDR3 DNA is TGTGCCAGCGTCCGAAATTTGGCTAGAACGGCAGATACGCAGTATTTT. Protein product: CASVRNLARTADTQYF.

This rearrangement joins TRBV2 to TRBJ2-3; 14 bases map to TRBD2. V shed 6 bases and J 3 bases; nucleotides not matched to a gene: 11. From germline, CDR1 is SNHLY and CDR2 FYNNEI. The CDR3 length is 18 residues. In nucleotides, the CDR3 is TGTGCCAGCAGGGGAGGACTAGCGGGGGGCTATAATACAGATACGCAGTATTTT. Encoded protein: CASRGGLAGGYNTDTQYF.

By proportion, this clonotype is medium-sized. V is TRBV18 and J is TRBJ1-2; tentative D call: TRBD1 (6 bases). CDR1 KGHSH and CDR2 LQKENI come from the germline V gene. V was clipped by 3 bases and J by 4 bases, with 21 bases between them. This CDR3 has 17 residues. CDR3 loop: CASSPSSPGQGFYGYTF. The CDR3 coding sequence is TGTGCCAGCTCACCGTCATCTCCGGGACAAGGTTTCTATGGCTACACCTTC.

CDR3 loop: CAISETEAAGGDTQYF. Here the CDR3 DNA reads TGTGCCATCAGTGAGACAGAGGCTGCGGGCGGGGATACGCAGTATTTT. V gene TRBV10-3 combines with J gene TRBJ2-3; D might be TRBD2 (5 bases). The CDR3 runs to 16 residues. Per the germline V gene, CDR1 is ENHRY and CDR2 is SYGVKD. V was shortened by 2 bases and J by 6 bases, with 18 bases between the two germline ends.

This clonotype was seen a few times. V usage is TRBV4-2 and J usage is TRBJ1-2; no clear D. Germline CDR1 reads LGHNA; CDR2 reads YNFKEQ. Trimming took 1 base from V and 4 from J, leaving 13 bases between them. The CDR3 is made up of 15 amino acids. DNA for the CDR3: TGTGCCAGCAGCCAAGCCCTCGCGGGTAGCTATGGCTACACCTTC. This encodes CASSQALAGSYGYTF.

This clonotype showed up many times. The rearrangement links TRBV28 to TRBJ1-4; D uncertain. From germline, CDR1 is MDHEN and CDR2 SYDVKM. Trimming stripped 3 bases from V and 7 bases from J, with 18 bases between. This CDR3 is 16 amino acids long. The chain's CDR3 is CASSFPSRGGSEKLFF. CDR3 DNA sequence: TGTGCCAGCAGTTTCCCCTCGCGGGGAGGCAGTGAAAAACTGTTTTTT.

This clonotype came up a few times. The chain carries TRBV7-8 and TRBJ1-4; D unresolved. The V and J ends lost 5 bases and 5 bases respectively, with 18 bases between them. The CDR3 length is 16 residues. Germline V gives CDR1 SGHVS, CDR2 FQNEAQ. For the CDR3, the DNA is TGTGCCAGCAGCCCGCGGGCGGTGGGAGGAAATGAAAAACTGTTTTTT. It yields the protein CASSPRAVGGNEKLFF.

This chain joins TRBV7-3 and TRBJ2-3, with 11 bases matching TRBD1. Germline V gene data show CDR1 as SGHTA and CDR2 as FQGTGA. The junction had 3 bases not matched to a gene; V was cut back by 3 bases and J by 4 bases. The CDR3 is 15 amino acids. The CDR3 loop reads CASSFWTGGADTQYF. CDR3 DNA: TGTGCCAGCAGCTTCTGGACAGGGGGCGCAGATACGCAGTATTTT.

This clonotype was observed at least ten times. The gene calls are TRBV7-2 and TRBJ2-4, with 8 bases fitting TRBD2. CDR3 length equals 15 residues. With 4 bases clipped from V and 3 bases from J, the junction kept 5 bases outside the gene matches. CDR1 SGHTA and CDR2 FQGNSA come from the germline V gene. The CDR3 DNA follows: TGTGCCAGCAGCTCTACTAGCGGAAACAAAAACATTCAGTACTTC. Its protein is CASSSTSGNKNIQYF.

In this sample, this clonotype turned up many times. V is TRBV7-2 and J is TRBJ1-3; no firm D call. This CDR3 contains 15 residues. Trimming cost V 2 bases and J 3 bases, with 11 bases left between them. In germline, CDR1 is SGHTA, CDR2 FQGNSA. CDR3 protein: CASSLSPTHGNTIYF. CDR3 sequence (DNA): TGTGCCAGCAGCTTATCCCCAACCCATGGAAACACCATATATTTT.

The chain uses TRBV3-1 and TRBJ1-1, with unresolved D. CDR1 and CDR2 from the germline V gene are LGHDT and YNNKEL (reference sequence). The CDR3 has 14 amino acids. V was cut by 4 bases and J by 4 bases, with 13 bases left in between. CDR3 amino acids: CASSPLLAGTEAFF. The CDR3 region has the DNA TGTGCCAGCAGCCCTCTCCTTGCCGGCACTGAAGCTTTCTTT. The full variable domain, completed using reference TRBV3-1 and TRBJ1-1, is DTAVSQTPKYLVTQMGNDKSIKCEQNLGHDTMYWYKQDSKKFLKIMFSYNNKELIINETVPNRFSPKSPDKAHLNLHINSLELGDSAVYFCASSPLLAGTEAFFGQGTRLTVV.

This clonotype has a count of ten or more. The rearrangement joins TRBV20-1 to TRBJ1-2; 10 positions match TRBD1. Germline CDR1 and CDR2: DFQATT and SNEGSKA (reference sequence). The ends lost 6 bases at V and 4 bases at J; junction bases unmatched: 5. CDR3 size: 13 residues. The CDR3 DNA is TGCAGTGCCAGGGGACAGGGGCTCTATGGCTACACCTTC. Translated: CSARGQGLYGYTF.

The V call is TRBV27, the J call TRBJ2-7; no definite D call. The CDR3 runs to 15 residues. Germline CDR1 is MNHEY and CDR2 is SMNVEV (reference sequence). Trimming left V 5 bases short and J 1 base short, with 15 bases between. Here the CDR3 reads CASSKVLQLSYEQYF. The CDR3 DNA follows: TGTGCCAGCAGTAAGGTCTTACAGCTTTCCTACGAGCAGTACTTC.

The table lists this clonotype with a few counts. The chain employs TRBV6-5 and TRBJ1-1; D is uncertain. Germline values: CDR1 MNHEY, CDR2 SVGAGI. Trimming took 6 bases from V and 2 from J, leaving 16 bases between them. The CDR3 extends over 15 amino acids. In nucleotides, the CDR3 is TGTGCCAGCAGAACGACCCCCGCGGTCAACACTGAAGCTTTCTTT. Encoded protein: CASRTTPAVNTEAFF.

The chain carries TRBV29-1 and TRBJ2-1, with 7 nucleotides matching TRBD1. Germline lookup yields CDR1 SQVTM and CDR2 ANQGSEA. V was pared by 6 bases and J by 8 bases, with 10 bases of the junction left unmatched. The CDR3 length is 13 residues. The CDR3 sequence: CSVDRDPPHEQFF. DNA of the CDR3: TGCAGCGTCGACAGGGACCCTCCCCATGAGCAGTTCTTC.